These 16 T cell receptor beta chains share one sample of origin, sequenced in a study of blood T cell repertoires in COVID-19. Data came from immunoSEQ multiplex PCR; TCRdb stores just in-frame clones and leaves some out. Of over 150,000 clones in the sample, roughly 87% were seen once. The sequencing input was PBMCs or T cells enriched from blood (not recorded which). Receptors were obtained from a woman in her twenties or thirties who had recovered from COVID-19.

This sequence joins TRBV11-2 and TRBJ1-1; 9 positions agree with TRBD1. V was pared by 3 bases and J by 5 bases, with 4 bases of the junction left unmatched. Per germline, CDR1 SGHAT and CDR2 FQNNGV. The CDR3 has 14 residues. The CDR3 here is CASSFTGGLTEAFF. The CDR3 DNA reads TGTGCCAGCAGCTTCACAGGGGGCTTGACTGAAGCTTTCTTT.

The chain links TRBV3-1 (or the pseudogene TRBV3-2) to TRBJ1-4; D is perhaps TRBD1 (6 bases). V dropped 1 base and J dropped 5 bases, with 14 bases sitting between them. Germline assignment: CDR1 LGHDT and CDR2 YNNKEL (reference sequence). The CDR3 consists of 16 residues. The CDR3 DNA reads TGTGCCAGCAGCCAAGCCAGGGGACGGACGAATGAAAAACTGTTTTTT. Protein: CASSQARGRTNEKLFF.

This sequence joins TRBV7-2 and TRBJ2-1; TRBD2 matches 11 bases. The CDR3 sequence is 16 residues long. Germline CDR1 is SGHTA and CDR2 is FQGNSA. The ends lost 3 bases at V and 5 bases at J; junction bases unmatched: 6. CDR3 region: CASSFQSTSGNNEQFF. CDR3 DNA sequence: TGTGCCAGCAGCTTTCAGTCGACTAGCGGGAACAATGAGCAGTTCTTC.

This clone has just one count. This chain uses TRBV6-1 with TRBJ2-2; D is perhaps TRBD1 (5 bases). Germline V gene sequence: CDR1 MNHNS, CDR2 SASEGT. Trimming pared 2 bases from V and 6 bases from J, leaving 13 bases between. The CDR3 covers 15 residues. CDR3 loop: CASSESPGSPGELFF. The CDR3 nucleotides are TGTGCCAGCAGTGAATCCCCAGGGTCACCCGGGGAGCTGTTTTTT.

The genes are TRBV28 and TRBJ2-3; 7 bases are a match to TRBD2. V shed 5 bases and J 0 bases; nucleotides not matched to a gene: 8. This CDR3 contains 16 residues. The germline gives CDR1 MDHEN, CDR2 SYDVKM. The CDR3 spells CASSRGNSGSTDTQYF. CDR3 coding DNA: TGTGCCAGCAGTCGAGGTAATAGCGGGAGCACAGATACGCAGTATTTT.

The chain employs TRBV7-8 and TRBJ1-1; 8 nucleotides agree with TRBD1. The CDR3 has 15 residues. The J segment lost 5 bases and the V segment lost 0 bases, leaving 5 bases of the junction unmatched. Germline V gene lookup returns CDR1 SGHVS and CDR2 FQNEAQ. In DNA form, the CDR3 reads TGTGCCAGCAGCTTAGCAGACAGGGGAGGGACTGAAGCTTTCTTT. It translates to CASSLADRGGTEAFF.

The V gene is TRBV12-3 or TRBV12-4, the J gene TRBJ1-1, with 7 bases lining up with TRBD1. Germline trimming cut 8 bases from V and 9 bases from J; bases unmatched to any gene: 12. The CDR3 sequence is 13 residues long. The chain's CDR3 is CASYNGPGQKAFF. The CDR3 DNA reads TGTGCCAGCTACAATGGTCCGGGACAGAAAGCTTTCTTT.

The rearrangement links TRBV30 to TRBJ2-1, with 9 nucleotides matching TRBD2. The CDR3 runs 14 residues. CDR1 is GTSNPN and CDR2 is SVGIG in the germline V gene (reference sequence). The ends lost 1 base at V and 6 bases at J; junction bases unmatched: 4. The CDR3 spells CAWSASGRLNEQFF. CDR3 coding DNA: TGTGCCTGGAGTGCCAGCGGGAGGCTCAATGAGCAGTTCTTC.

The gene calls are TRBV5-5 and TRBJ2-3; 11 bases are a match to TRBD2. Germline-derived CDR1 and CDR2 are SGHKS and YYEKEE (reference sequence). There are 20 residues in the CDR3. Germline trimming cut 3 bases from V and 0 bases from J; bases unmatched to any gene: 15. CDR3 DNA: TGTGCCAGCAGCTCCCGAGAGGTAGCGGGAGGGGATTTGAGCACAGATACGCAGTATTTT. Protein: CASSSREVAGGDLSTDTQYF.

The V and J genes are TRBV29-1 and TRBJ2-1, with 7 bases that match TRBD1. Germline CDR1 reads SQVTM; CDR2 reads ANQGSEA. With 4 bases clipped from V and 5 bases from J, the junction kept 8 bases outside the gene matches. There are 14 residues in the CDR3. CDR3 protein: CSVGQGLMDNEQFF. The CDR3 DNA is TGCAGCGTTGGACAGGGTTTGATGGACAATGAGCAGTTCTTC.

This chain connects TRBV9 to TRBJ1-4, with 10 bases fitting TRBD1. This CDR3 has 14 amino acids. The J segment lost 7 bases and the V segment lost 3 bases, leaving 3 bases of the junction unmatched. Germline V gene data show CDR1 as SGDLS and CDR2 as YYNGEE. CDR3 residues: CASSAGQGGEKLFF. Here the CDR3 DNA reads TGTGCCAGCAGCGCCGGACAGGGGGGTGAAAAACTGTTTTTT. Combining the CDR3 with reference TRBV9 and TRBJ1-4 gives the whole variable domain DSGVTQTPKHLITATGQRVTLRCSPRSGDLSVYWYQQSLDQGLQFLIQYYNGEERAKGNILERFSAQQFPDLHSELNLSSLELGDSALYFCASSAGQGGEKLFFGSGTQLSVL.

The chain employs TRBV9 and TRBJ1-6, with TRBD1 matching over 7 bases. The CDR3 spans 15 residues. V shed 3 bases and J 5 bases; nucleotides not matched to a gene: 5. CDR1 is SGDLS, CDR2 YYNGEE, per germline. CDR3 nucleotide sequence: TGTGCCAGCAGCGCCTACAGGGGCGATAATTCACCCCTCCACTTT. Translation gives CASSAYRGDNSPLHF.

CDR3 sequence reads: CSVGRVGGFSGNTIYF. DNA of the CDR3: TGCAGCGTTGGTAGGGTAGGGGGCTTCTCTGGAAACACCATATATTTT. J is TRBJ1-3 and V is TRBV29-1, with 7 positions matching TRBD1. CDR3 size: 16 residues. Germline values: CDR1 SQVTM, CDR2 ANQGSEA. V lost 4 bases to trimming and J lost 0 bases; unmatched junction nucleotides: 9.

The rearrangement joins TRBV11-2 to TRBJ1-1; tentative D call: TRBD1 (5 bases). Between the trimmed V and J ends, which lost 5 bases and 3 bases, there was a span of 13 bases. CDR1 is SGHAT, CDR2 FQNNGV, per germline. The CDR3 consists of 14 residues. The CDR3 DNA sequence: TGTGCCAGCAGCCTCTTGGGGGGAGACACTGAAGCTTTCTTT. Protein: CASSLLGGDTEAFF. The full variable domain, its missing parts supplied by reference TRBV11-2 and TRBJ1-1, is EAGVAQSPRYKIIEKRQSVAFWCNPISGHATLYWYQQILGQGPKLLIQFQNNGVVDDSQLPKDRFSAERLKGVDSTLKIQPAKLEDSAVYLCASSLLGGDTEAFFGQGTRLTVV.

The J gene is TRBJ1-2, the V gene TRBV18, with D possibly TRBD1 on 5 matching bases. V lost 6 bases, J lost 4 bases, and 9 bases lay in between. The CDR3 length is 12 residues. CDR1 is KGHSH and CDR2 is LQKENI in the germline V gene. In DNA form, the CDR3 reads TGTGCCAGCTCGCTAGACAGCTATGGCTACACCTTC. Encoded protein: CASSLDSYGYTF.

This clone was counted a few times. This rearrangement joins TRBV6-2 or TRBV6-3 to TRBJ2-3; 9 positions match TRBD2. CDR1 and CDR2 (germline): MNHEY, SVGEGT. The CDR3 sequence is 16 residues long. Trimming took 6 bases from V and 4 from J; bases not matched to a gene: 11. The CDR3 is CASSPGTSYLSDTQYF. CDR3 in DNA: TGTGCCAGCAGCCCCGGGACTAGCTATTTATCAGATACGCAGTATTTT.